What follows are 20 T cell receptor beta chains derived from one specimen sequenced in a study of T cells in Graves' hyperthyroidism and ophthalmopathy. The source material, RNA transcripts, was used to amplify TCR beta CDR3 regions. The HTBI primer set was used in a first-round RT-PCR of the TCR CDR3. TCRdb ran MiXCR on the multiplex PCR reads and lists one entry per CDR3 protein. The sample has about 840,000 distinct CDR3 sequences; roughly 40% are singletons. The sample comprised blood. All receptors come from a young man with Graves' hyperthyroidism.

Many counts were recorded for this clonotype. V is TRBV7-3 and J is TRBJ1-1; D is undetermined. From germline, CDR1 is SGHTA and CDR2 FQGTGA. V lost 0 bases and J 9 bases, leaving 11 bases between the germline ends. The CDR3 loop spans 13 amino acids. The CDR3 DNA is TGTGCCAGCAGCTTAACGCGCGATAACAAAGCTTTCTTT. Translated, it gives CASSLTRDNKAFF.

The chain joins TRBV19 to TRBJ2-7; D possibly corresponds to TRBD2 (6 bases). The CDR3 is made up of 14 amino acids. The V end lost 0 bases, the J end lost 1 base, and 7 bases lay between the germline ends. Germline V gene data show CDR1 as LNHDA and CDR2 as SQIVND (reference sequence). The CDR3 DNA reads as TGTGCCAGTAGTATAGACGGGAGATCCTACGAGCAGTACTTC. Translating it yields CASSIDGRSYEQYF.

At least ten counts were recorded for this clonotype. V is TRBV24-1 and J is TRBJ2-7, with unresolved D. The CDR3 is made up of 12 amino acids. In germline, CDR1 is KGHDR, CDR2 SFDVKD. V was pared by 3 bases and J by 6 bases, with 8 bases between. The CDR3 is CATSDAWGEQYF. The CDR3 DNA sequence: TGTGCCACCAGTGATGCCTGGGGCGAGCAGTACTTC.

This clonotype was recorded many times. The CDR3 DNA is TGCAGCGTTGGAGAGACGACCTACGAGCAGTACTTC. This gives the protein CSVGETTYEQYF. V usage is TRBV29-1 and J usage is TRBJ2-7; no clear D. Trimming took 4 bases from V and 2 from J, leaving 9 bases between them. The germline V gene encodes CDR1 SQVTM and CDR2 ANQGSEA. This CDR3 region has 12 residues.

V usage is TRBV29-1 and J usage is TRBJ2-1; D is perhaps TRBD2 (5 bases). The CDR3 consists of 13 residues. V gave up 3 bases and J gave up 2 bases, with 8 bases separating them. Germline CDR1 and CDR2: SQVTM and ANQGSEA. CDR3 sequence reads: CSVDPGAYNEQFF. CDR3 DNA: TGCAGCGTTGATCCCGGGGCCTACAATGAGCAGTTCTTC.

The CDR3 spells CASTPDRGTYGYTF. The CDR3 DNA follows: TGTGCCAGCACCCCGGACAGGGGGACCTATGGCTACACCTTC. The genes are TRBV2 and TRBJ1-2; 10 bases align to TRBD1. V was pared by 7 bases and J by 4 bases, with 6 bases of the junction left unmatched. Germline V lookup: CDR1 SNHLY, CDR2 FYNNEI. The CDR3 length is 14 residues.

This clonotype occurred many times. This chain joins TRBV9 and TRBJ1-2; TRBD1 agrees at 7 bases. Trimming removed 0 bases from V and 2 bases from J; junction bases left unmatched: 4. The CDR3 spans 15 residues. Germline loops: CDR1 SGDLS, CDR2 YYNGEE. CDR3 loop: CASSVVARGNYGYTF. CDR3 coding DNA: TGTGCCAGCAGCGTAGTGGCCAGGGGGAACTATGGCTACACCTTC.

This sequence joins TRBV10-3 and TRBJ2-7; D gene uncertain. V lost 10 bases to trimming and J lost 3 bases, with 13 bases between them. CDR3 length: 12 amino acids. The germline V gene has CDR1 ENHRY and CDR2 SYGVKD. The chain's CDR3 is CASSHTLYEQYF. In DNA form, the CDR3 reads TGTGCCAGCAGCCATACTCTCTACGAGCAGTACTTC.

This clonotype has more than one count but fewer than ten. The V call is TRBV5-1, the J call TRBJ2-7; D may be TRBD1 (6 bases). V lost 1 base to trimming and J lost 0 bases, with 14 bases between them. This CDR3 spans 16 amino acids. Germline V lookup: CDR1 SGHRS, CDR2 YFSETQ. The CDR3: CASSLTPGEPSYEQYF. CDR3 DNA: TGCGCCAGCAGCTTGACTCCAGGGGAGCCCTCCTACGAGCAGTACTTC. Looking up the rest from reference TRBV5-1 and TRBJ2-7 gives the full variable domain: KAGVTQTPRYLIKTRGQQVTLSCSPISGHRSVSWYQQTPGQGLQFLFEYFSETQRNKGNFPGRFSGRQFSNSRSEMNVSTLELGDSALYLCASSLTPGEPSYEQYFGPGTRLTVT.

CDR3 sequence reads: CASSLGTPEAFF. The DNA of the CDR3 is TGTGCCAGCAGCTTGGGGACACCTGAAGCTTTCTTT. V is TRBV13 and J is TRBJ1-1; possibly TRBD1 for D (6 bases). Per the germline V gene, CDR1 is PRHDT and CDR2 is FYEKMQ (reference sequence). V shed 3 bases and J shed 6 bases, with 8 bases lying between them. The CDR3 is 12 residues long.

This clonotype was observed many times. The rearrangement links TRBV29-1 to TRBJ1-5; 9 bases agree with TRBD1. CDR3 length: 13 amino acids. Germline V gives CDR1 SQVTM, CDR2 ANQGSEA. V lost 5 bases, J lost 2 bases, and 1 base stayed unmatched. CDR3 sequence reads: CSVRDRGNQPQHF. The CDR3 DNA reads as TGCAGCGTTCGGGACAGGGGCAATCAGCCCCAGCATTTT.

This clonotype was seen only a few times. This chain joins TRBV4-1 and TRBJ2-7, with D maybe TRBD1 (5 bases). The germline V and J ends were trimmed by 3 bases and 5 bases, with 11 bases remaining between them. In germline, CDR1 is MGHRA, CDR2 YSYEKL. The CDR3 is 13 amino acids. The CDR3 region has the DNA TGCGCCAGCAGCCAGCTCAGGGTAGACGAGCAGTACTTC. Its protein is CASSQLRVDEQYF.

This clonotype was observed many times. The gene calls are TRBV19 and TRBJ1-5; TRBD1 matches at 9 bases. The CDR3 has 14 residues. Germline lookup yields CDR1 LNHDA and CDR2 SQIVND (reference sequence). V was clipped by 6 bases and J by 5 bases; unmatched bases: 5. The CDR3 is CASSRQGVDQPQHF. For the CDR3, the DNA is TGTGCCAGTAGCAGACAGGGGGTGGATCAGCCCCAGCATTTT.

The rearrangement links TRBV10-3 to TRBJ1-2; 7 bases line up with TRBD1. Germline V gene data show CDR1 as ENHRY and CDR2 as SYGVKD. The trim removed 2 bases at V and 8 bases at J, leaving 5 bases unmatched. The CDR3 sequence is 13 residues long. The CDR3 sequence is CAISEGQVPGYTF. CDR3 coding DNA: TGTGCCATCAGTGAGGGACAGGTTCCCGGCTACACCTTC.

The chain carries TRBV10-3 and TRBJ1-6; D possibly corresponds to TRBD1 (6 bases). CDR3 length: 13 amino acids. Trimming removed 5 bases at V and 9 bases at J, with 11 bases between. Germline CDR1 is ENHRY and CDR2 is SYGVKD. CDR3 nucleotide sequence: TGTGCCATCAGTACCCAACAGGGTTCACCCCTCCACTTT. Its protein product is CAISTQQGSPLHF.

This clonotype was picked up many times. V is TRBV10-3 and J is TRBJ1-4, with TRBD1 identical over 7 bases. Germline CDR1 and CDR2: ENHRY and SYGVKD. The CDR3 length is 13 residues. J gave up 4 bases and V 7 bases, and 3 bases lay outside the gene matches. Written as DNA, the CDR3 is TGTGCCATCAAAGGACAGGTTAATGAAAAACTGTTTTTT. This encodes CAIKGQVNEKLFF.

This clonotype was seen ten or more times. The chain joins TRBV25-1 to TRBJ2-7; D tentatively fits TRBD1 or TRBD2 (6 bases each). The length of the CDR3 is 13 residues. Germline V gives CDR1 MGHDK, CDR2 SYGVNS. V gave up 8 bases and J gave up 6 bases, with 17 bases separating them. The CDR3 region has the DNA TGTGCCAGCTCCGGGACACGGGGGTTCGAGCAGTACTTC. Amino acids: CASSGTRGFEQYF.

This clonotype was counted many times. The CDR3 is CATSRTSTSGQGNTIYF. CDR3 bases: TGTGCCACCAGCAGAACCTCAACCTCGGGACAGGGAAACACCATATATTTT. V gene TRBV15 combines with J gene TRBJ1-3; 7 bases agree with TRBD1. V shed 2 bases and J 4 bases; nucleotides not matched to a gene: 11. CDR1 and CDR2 from the germline V gene are LNHNV and YYDKDF (reference sequence). The CDR3 covers 17 residues.

Ten or more counts support this clonotype. The chain joins TRBV10-1 to TRBJ2-5; TRBD2 aligns across 9 bases. The germline CDR1 and CDR2 sequences are WNHNN and SYGVQD (reference sequence). J gave up 5 bases and V 6 bases, and 4 bases lay outside the gene matches. The length of the CDR3 is 13 residues. CDR3 amino acids: CASSAGGLETQYF. CDR3 nucleotide sequence: TGCGCCAGCAGCGCGGGGGGGCTGGAGACCCAGTACTTC.

A few counts support this clonotype. The chain uses TRBV7-2 and TRBJ2-7, with D unresolved. The V gene's germline CDR1 is SGHTA and CDR2 FQGNSA. The CDR3 runs 13 residues. The V gene lost 1 base and the J gene lost 6 bases, with 10 bases spanning the gap. The CDR3 reads CASSLDGPGEQYF. DNA for the CDR3: TGTGCCAGCAGCTTAGATGGGCCCGGCGAGCAGTACTTC.